These 4 T cell receptor beta chains share one sample of origin, sequenced in a study of CD8+CD57+ T cells in acquired aplastic anemia. Genomic DNA served as template for TCR beta VDJ and CDR3 profiling. TCRdb itself ran the reads through MiXCR, one entry per CDR3 protein. The sample lists some 150,000 distinct CDR3 sequences, over 50% seen once, with 9.5% to 15% in the top ten. Selection for sequencing was limited to patients who had shown CD8+CD57+ cell expansion by flow cytometry. Sequenced material: sorted CD4+, CD8+, or CD8+CD57+ T cells (not recorded which) from PBMCs. These receptor sequences come from a human donor with aplastic anemia.

About this clonotype: The junction departs from the called germline gene at one end, perhaps through a read error. The chain uses TRBV7-6 and TRBJ1-6; 7 bases line up with TRBD1. Germline V CDR1 and CDR2: SGHVS, FNYEAQ. The CDR3 sequence is 15 residues long. CDR3 DNA: TGTGCAAGCAGCTTAGACAGGGACTATAATTCACCCCTCCACTTT. This codes for CASSLDRDYNSPLHF.

The chain uses TRBV25-1 and TRBJ2-7; D is perhaps TRBD1 (6 bases). Germline lookup yields CDR1 MGHDK and CDR2 SYGVNS. The CDR3 extends over 15 amino acids. Trimming shortened V by 2 bases and J by 2 bases, and 13 bases separated the two germline ends. Here the CDR3 reads CASSERDNAAYEQYF. The CDR3 DNA reads TGTGCCAGCAGTGAAAGGGACAATGCCGCCTACGAGCAGTACTTC.

The chain employs TRBV5-6 and TRBJ2-1; no clear D. Germline V gives CDR1 SGHDT, CDR2 YYEEEE. This CDR3 has 15 amino acids. V was clipped by 2 bases and J by 0 bases, with 9 bases between them. The CDR3 nucleotides are TGTGCCAGCAGCTTAGCAGAGAGCTCCTACAATGAGCAGTTCTTC. This encodes CASSLAESSYNEQFF.

This sequence joins TRBV6-2 or TRBV6-3 and TRBJ1-5, with no clear D. The CDR3 is 14 residues long. Looked up from germline, CDR1 is MNHEY and CDR2 is SVGEGT. V lost 6 bases, J lost 0 bases, and 9 bases lay in between. CDR3 sequence reads: CASRSGDSNQPQHF. CDR3 nucleotide sequence: TGTGCCAGCAGGTCAGGAGATAGCAATCAGCCCCAGCATTTT.